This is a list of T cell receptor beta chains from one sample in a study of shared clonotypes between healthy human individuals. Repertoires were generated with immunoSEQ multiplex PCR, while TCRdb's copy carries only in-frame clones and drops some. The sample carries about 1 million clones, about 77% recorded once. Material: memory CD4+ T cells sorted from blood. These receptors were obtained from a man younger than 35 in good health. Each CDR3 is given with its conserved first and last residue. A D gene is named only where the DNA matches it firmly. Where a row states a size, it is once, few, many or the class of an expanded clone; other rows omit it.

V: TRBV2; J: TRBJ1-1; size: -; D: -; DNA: TGTGCCAGCAGGGAAGGGGGCACTGAAGCTTTCTTT; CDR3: CASREGGTEAFF
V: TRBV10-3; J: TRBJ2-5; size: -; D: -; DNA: TGTGCCATCGGGGGAGGCGAGACCCAGTACTTC; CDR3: CAIGGGETQYF
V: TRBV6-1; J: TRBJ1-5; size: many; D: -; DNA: TGTGCCAGCAGTTCCGGGACGGGGAGGAATCAGCCCCAGCATTTT; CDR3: CASSSGTGRNQPQHF
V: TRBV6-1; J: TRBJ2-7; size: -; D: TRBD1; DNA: TGTGCCGTAAACGCTTGGGGACAGACCTACGAGCAGTACTTC; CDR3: CAVNAWGQTYEQYF
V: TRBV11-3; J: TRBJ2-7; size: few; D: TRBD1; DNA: TGTGCCAGCAGCTCCGGGACAGGGGTATACGACGAGCAGTACTTC; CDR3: CASSSGTGVYDEQYF
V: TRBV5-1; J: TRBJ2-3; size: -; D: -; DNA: TGCGCCAGCAGCTTGCGCTATAGTGAACCCACAGATACGCAGTATTTT; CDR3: CASSLRYSEPTDTQYF
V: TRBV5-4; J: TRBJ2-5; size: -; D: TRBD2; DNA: TGTGCCAGCAGCTTTGGACTAGATGTCGAGACCCAGTACTTC; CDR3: CASSFGLDVETQYF
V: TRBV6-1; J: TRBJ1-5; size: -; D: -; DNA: TGTGCCAGCGGAGTAGGGGGTACGGGTCAGCCCCAGCATTTT; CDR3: CASGVGGTGQPQHF
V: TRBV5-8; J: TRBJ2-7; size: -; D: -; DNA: TGTGCCAGCAGTCGGACCGACCCGAGGGAGCAGTACTTC; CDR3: CASSRTDPREQYF
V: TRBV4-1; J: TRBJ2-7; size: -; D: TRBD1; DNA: TGCGCCAGCAGCCCCCTAATACGAGACAGGGGGATCTCGTACGAGCAGTACTTC; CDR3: CASSPLIRDRGISYEQYF
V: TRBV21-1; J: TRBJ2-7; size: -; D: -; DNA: TGTGCCAGCAGCTCTGGGACGGGGGGTTGCTCCCCCTTC; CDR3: CASSSGTGGCSPF
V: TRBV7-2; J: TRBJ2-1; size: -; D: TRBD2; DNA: TGTGCCGGCAGAGGGCCGGGACTAGGCAATGAGCAGTTCTTC; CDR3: CAGRGPGLGNEQFF
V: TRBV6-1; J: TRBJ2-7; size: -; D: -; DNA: TGTGCCAGCAGATTGACCATGCAGGCAGGCGAGCAGTACTTC; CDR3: CASRLTMQAGEQYF
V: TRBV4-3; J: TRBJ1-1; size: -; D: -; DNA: TGCGCCAGCAGCCAAATGGGGGTGAACACTGAAGCTTTCTTT; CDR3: CASSQMGVNTEAFF
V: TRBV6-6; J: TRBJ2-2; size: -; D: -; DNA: TGTGCCAGCACCAGAACTGGGCAGAACACCGGGGAGCTGTTTTTT; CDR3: CASTRTGQNTGELFF
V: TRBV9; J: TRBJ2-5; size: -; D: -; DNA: TGTGCCAGCAGCGTAGGTGTAGTGCGAGAGACCCAGTACTTC; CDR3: CASSVGVVRETQYF
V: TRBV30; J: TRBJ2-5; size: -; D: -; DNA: TGTGCCTGGAGTGTAAGCGAGACCCAGTACTTC; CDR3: CAWSVSETQYF
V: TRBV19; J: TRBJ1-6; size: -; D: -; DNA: TGTGCCGGGCAAAGCTCCTATAATTCACCCCTCCACTTT; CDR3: CAGQSSYNSPLHF